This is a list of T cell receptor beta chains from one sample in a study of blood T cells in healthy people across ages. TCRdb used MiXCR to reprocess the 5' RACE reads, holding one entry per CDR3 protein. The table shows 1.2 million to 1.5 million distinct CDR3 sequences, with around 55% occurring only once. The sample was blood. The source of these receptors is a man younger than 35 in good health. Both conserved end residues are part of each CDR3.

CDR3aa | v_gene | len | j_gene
CASTLLNAEQYF | TRBV13 | 12 | TRBJ2-7
CASSPNGLNQPQHF | TRBV12-3/TRBV12-4 | 14 | TRBJ1-5
CASSLRGAYNEQYF | TRBV27 | 14 | TRBJ2-5
CASSLAGLAGVTQYF | TRBV7-2 | 15 | TRBJ2-3
CSVTRDSSYEQYF | TRBV29-1 | 13 | TRBJ2-7
CASSLWDSGYSNQPQHF | TRBV12-3/TRBV12-4 | 17 | TRBJ1-5
CASSRGYGYTF | TRBV28 | 11 | TRBJ1-2
CSARDRTSGEWETQYF | TRBV20-1 | 16 | -
CSASPGQATNVLTF | TRBV20-1 | 14 | TRBJ2-6
CASKTGGRNTDTQYF | TRBV2 | 15 | TRBJ2-3
CAIQVKYGYTF | TRBV10-3 | 11 | TRBJ1-2
CSAPGLAGPSSYNEQFF | TRBV20-1 | 17 | TRBJ2-1
CASSYIPAGGDGYTF | TRBV6-2/TRBV6-3 | 15 | TRBJ1-2
CSVGGISGHEQFF | TRBV29-1 | 13 | TRBJ2-1
CSCRQGLSTEAFF | TRBV29-1 | 13 | TRBJ1-1
CSAAGGASTNEKPFF | TRBV29-1 | 15 | TRBJ1-4
CASRPGTGGGLNTQYF | TRBV6-6 | 16 | TRBJ2-3
CASRRRELFF | TRBV27 | 10 | -
CASSFNQGASYGYTF | TRBV13 | 15 | TRBJ1-2
CASTFGGLGNEQFF | TRBV12-3/TRBV12-4 | 14 | TRBJ2-1
CAADREGTQYF | TRBV30 | 11 | TRBJ2-3
CAISEGTPPEQYF | TRBV10-3 | 13 | TRBJ2-7
CASRTDMQYF | TRBV12-3/TRBV12-4 | 10 | TRBJ2-3
CASIKQVYYGYTF | TRBV10-1 | 13 | TRBJ1-2
CATSGFTEDNEQFF | TRBV15 | 14 | TRBJ2-1
CAVMGGASTDTQYF | TRBV24-1 | 14 | TRBJ2-3
CASSQQAGGSYYGYTF | TRBV16 | 16 | TRBJ1-2
CAISDPGQGHEQYF | TRBV10-3 | 14 | TRBJ2-7
CASSHGKYYGYTF | TRBV4-1 | 13 | TRBJ1-2
CASSPMRGQIHGYTF | TRBV16 | 15 | TRBJ1-2
CSVVSDLGTGGGYGYTF | TRBV29-1 | 17 | TRBJ1-2
CASSGLDNEQFF | TRBV6-1 | 12 | TRBJ2-1
CASSYNPGQGSENIQYF | TRBV7-2 | 17 | TRBJ2-4
CASWEGAGANVLTF | TRBV5-1 | 14 | TRBJ2-6
CASSPGDRGPDSPLHF | TRBV18 | 16 | TRBJ1-6
CAISAQAQERQPQHF | TRBV10-3 | 15 | TRBJ1-5
CASSQSSGYEQYF | TRBV3-1 | 13 | TRBJ2-7
CASSPHGAPDTEAFF | TRBV7-9 | 15 | TRBJ1-1
CASRREFRGRYEQYF | TRBV6-5 | 15 | -
CASSFLGTRSEQYF | TRBV28 | 14 | TRBJ2-7
CASRRQGSYNEQFF | TRBV6-5 | 14 | TRBJ2-1
CASSRRGGRNTDTQYF | TRBV4-3 | 16 | TRBJ2-3
CASSELRGTYEQYF | TRBV25-1 | 14 | TRBJ2-7
CASSGGLAGMDLYNEQFF | TRBV7-2 | 18 | TRBJ2-1
CAISESRGPSYEQYF | TRBV10-3 | 15 | -
CASSLAVGHRGPHYEQYF | TRBV7-8 | 18 | TRBJ2-7
CASSAQSGPIRDTQYF | TRBV4-2 | 16 | TRBJ2-3
CASSRQGVAGNTIYF | TRBV6-6 | 15 | TRBJ1-3
CASSVGREGTEAFF | TRBV9 | 14 | TRBJ1-1
CASALRDENTEAFF | TRBV6-6 | 14 | TRBJ1-1
CASSEPGTGSTDTQYF | TRBV6-1 | 16 | TRBJ2-3
CASSQGGGSGYGYTF | TRBV4-1 | 15 | TRBJ1-2
CASSLDRENEKLFF | TRBV28 | 14 | TRBJ1-4
CASSLGTSGVYEQFF | TRBV5-1 | 15 | TRBJ2-1
CASSPLPRAGEQFF | TRBV5-1 | 14 | TRBJ2-1